This T cell receptor beta chain was profiled in a study of CD8+ T cells in alopecia areata. Overall study: Each of the treated patients was given oral tofacitinib, 5 to 10 mg twice daily, for moderate-to-severe alopecia areata.

Notes on the study in general: Scalp samples also contribute reads from the resident alphabeta T cells found in normal skin.

Germline lookup yields CDR1 LNHNV and CDR2 YYDKDF (reference sequence). V was shortened by 3 bases and J by 8 bases, with 10 bases between the two germline ends. CDR3 length: 12 amino acids. Remarks on this clone: Antigen specificity is unknown.

RNA was extracted and reverse transcribed into cDNA as the sequencing template. The repertoire was sequenced with immunoSEQ multiplex PCR; TCRdb's copy has only in-frame clones and lacks some. The repertoire holds 100,000 to 150,000 clones, with around 50% as singletons. Those with alopecia areata gave lesional scalp punch biopsies and peripheral blood. PBMCs yielded sorted CD4+ and CD8+ T cells. The J gene is TRBJ1-2, the V gene TRBV15; D is possibly TRBD1 (5 bases). Sequences were derived from CD4+ T cells sorted from blood, sampled at week 0. The receptor was isolated from a human donor with alopecia areata. This CDR3 reads CATSSSGLGYTF. The CDR3 nucleotides read TGTGCCACCAGCAGTTCAGGGTTGGGCTACACCTTC.